This T cell receptor (beta chain) appears in the sequencing data of a study of blood T cell repertoires in COVID-19. Germline CDR1 and CDR2: SGHTA and FQGTGA. J lost 3 bases, V lost 1 base, and 10 bases had no gene match. The CDR3 has 17 amino acids. Clones were sequenced by immunoSEQ multiplex PCR, and TCRdb holds only the in-frame ones, with some missing. Here the sample spans 300,000 to 350,000 clones, over 80% being singletons. There are a few counts of this clone. The TCR comes from a man aged 25 to 40 with COVID-19, enrolled during active disease. Source material: peripheral blood. The rearrangement uses TRBV7-3 and TRBJ2-3; 7 bases match TRBD2. The CDR3 loop reads CASSLMGGGRGTDTQYF. The CDR3 coding sequence is TGTGCCAGCAGCTTAATGGGAGGCGGGAGAGGAACAGATACGCAGTATTTT. Filled out from reference TRBV7-3 and TRBJ2-3, the complete variable domain reads GAGVSQTPSNKVTEKGKYVELRCDPISGHTALYWYRQSLGQGPEFLIYFQGTGAADDSGLPNDRFFAVRPEGSVSTLKIQRTERGDSAVYLCASSLMGGGRGTDTQYFGPGTRLTVL.